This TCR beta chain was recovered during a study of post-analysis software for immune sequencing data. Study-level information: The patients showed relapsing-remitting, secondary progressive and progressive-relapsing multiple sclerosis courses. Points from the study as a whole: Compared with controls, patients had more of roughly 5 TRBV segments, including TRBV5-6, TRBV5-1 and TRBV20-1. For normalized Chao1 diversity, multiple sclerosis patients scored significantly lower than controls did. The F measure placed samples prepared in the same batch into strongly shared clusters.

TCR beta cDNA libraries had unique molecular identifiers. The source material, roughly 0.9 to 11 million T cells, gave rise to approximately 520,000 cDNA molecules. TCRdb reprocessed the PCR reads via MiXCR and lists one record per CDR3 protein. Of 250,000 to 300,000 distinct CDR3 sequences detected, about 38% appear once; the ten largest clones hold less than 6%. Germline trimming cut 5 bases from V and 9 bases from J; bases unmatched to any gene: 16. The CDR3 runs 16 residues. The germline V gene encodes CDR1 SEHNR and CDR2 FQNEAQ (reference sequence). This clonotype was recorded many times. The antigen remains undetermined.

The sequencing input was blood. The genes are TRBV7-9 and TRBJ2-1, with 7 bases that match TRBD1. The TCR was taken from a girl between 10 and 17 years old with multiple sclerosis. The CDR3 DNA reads TGTGCCAGCAGCGTTGAGGGGGCAGGGGTTATAGGTGAGCAGTTCTTC. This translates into CASSVEGAGVIGEQFF.